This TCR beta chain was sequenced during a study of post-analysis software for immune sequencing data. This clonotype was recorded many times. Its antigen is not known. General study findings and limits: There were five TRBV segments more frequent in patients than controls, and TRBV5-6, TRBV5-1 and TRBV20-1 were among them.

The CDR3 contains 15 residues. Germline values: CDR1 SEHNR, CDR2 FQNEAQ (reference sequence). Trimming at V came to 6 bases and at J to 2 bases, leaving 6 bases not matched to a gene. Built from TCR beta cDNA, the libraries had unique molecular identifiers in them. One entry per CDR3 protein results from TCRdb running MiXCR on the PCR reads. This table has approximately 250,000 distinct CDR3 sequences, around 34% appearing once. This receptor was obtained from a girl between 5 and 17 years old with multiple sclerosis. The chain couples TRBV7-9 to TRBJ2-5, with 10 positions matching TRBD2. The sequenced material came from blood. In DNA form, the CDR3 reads TGTGCCAGCAGTTCCGGGACTAGCGCTCAAGAGACCCAGTACTTC. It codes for CASSSGTSAQETQYF.